This T cell receptor beta chain was obtained from a study of blood T cell repertoires in COVID-19. About the study: Samples taken during acute and convalescent COVID-19 were collected in the United States, Italy and Spain. In each case, the material was cDNA or gDNA derived from T cells, B-cell-depleted T cells, or PBMCs.

The Seattle patients, enrolled during active infection, were followed longitudinally. This clone was seen a single time. As originally analysed: Cell counts per sample came from amplifying reference gene primers. TCRdb keeps only in-frame clones here, not all; method: immunoSEQ multiplex PCR. The V and J calls and clone size are taken from that table; D and trimming were inferred from the DNA. The profile shows 170,000 or so clones, roughly 89% of them singletons. This sequence originates from a woman aged 70-85 years with COVID-19, enrolled during active disease. The sequenced sample was peripheral blood.

The CDR3, as DNA: TGTGCCAGCAGCTTAGACCAGGATACCAGACGCGACGAGCAGTACTTC. Translation gives CASSLDQDTRRDEQYF. The chain links TRBV11-3 to TRBJ2-7; D ambiguous. Germline assignment: CDR1 SGHNT and CDR2 YENEEA. Trimming cost V 0 bases and J 5 bases, with 17 bases left between them. This CDR3 is built from 16 residues.